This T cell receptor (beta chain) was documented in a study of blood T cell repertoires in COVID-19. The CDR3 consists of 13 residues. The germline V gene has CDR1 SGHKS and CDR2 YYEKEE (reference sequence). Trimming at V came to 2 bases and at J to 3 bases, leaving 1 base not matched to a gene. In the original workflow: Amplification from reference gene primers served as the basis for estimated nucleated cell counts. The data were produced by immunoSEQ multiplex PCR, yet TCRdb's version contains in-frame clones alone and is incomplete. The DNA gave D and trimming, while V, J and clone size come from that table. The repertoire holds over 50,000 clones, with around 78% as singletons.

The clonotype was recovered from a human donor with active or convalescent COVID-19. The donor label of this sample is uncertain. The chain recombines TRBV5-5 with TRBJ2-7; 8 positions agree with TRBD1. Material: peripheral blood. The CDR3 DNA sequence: TGTGCCAGCAGCTTACAGGGGGACTACGAGCAGTACTTC. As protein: CASSLQGDYEQYF.